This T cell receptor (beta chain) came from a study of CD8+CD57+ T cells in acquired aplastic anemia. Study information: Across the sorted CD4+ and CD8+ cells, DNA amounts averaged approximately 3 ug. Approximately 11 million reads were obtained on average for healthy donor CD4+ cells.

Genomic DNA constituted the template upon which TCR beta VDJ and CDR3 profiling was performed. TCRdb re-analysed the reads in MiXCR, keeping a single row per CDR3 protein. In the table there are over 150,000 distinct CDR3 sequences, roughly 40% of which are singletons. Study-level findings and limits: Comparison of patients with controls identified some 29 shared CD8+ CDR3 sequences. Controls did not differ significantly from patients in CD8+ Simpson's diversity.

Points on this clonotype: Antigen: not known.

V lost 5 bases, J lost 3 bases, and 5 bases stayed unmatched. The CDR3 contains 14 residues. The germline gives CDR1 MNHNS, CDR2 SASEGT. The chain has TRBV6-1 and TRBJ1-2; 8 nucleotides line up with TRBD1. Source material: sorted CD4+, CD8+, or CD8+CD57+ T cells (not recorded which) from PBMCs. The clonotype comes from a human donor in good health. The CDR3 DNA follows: TGTGCCAGCAGTCTCACAGGGGGTGACTATGGCTACACCTTC. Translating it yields CASSLTGGDYGYTF.